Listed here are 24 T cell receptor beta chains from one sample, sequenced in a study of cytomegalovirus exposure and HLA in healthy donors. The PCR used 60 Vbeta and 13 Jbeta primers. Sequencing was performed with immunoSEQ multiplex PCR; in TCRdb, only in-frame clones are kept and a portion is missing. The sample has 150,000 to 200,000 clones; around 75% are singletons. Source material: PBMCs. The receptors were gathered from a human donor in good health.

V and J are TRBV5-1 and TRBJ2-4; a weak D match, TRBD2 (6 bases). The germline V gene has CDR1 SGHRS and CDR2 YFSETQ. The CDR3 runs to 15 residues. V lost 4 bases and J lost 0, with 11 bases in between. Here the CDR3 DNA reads TGCGCCAGCAGCCACGGGGGACTAGCCAAAAACATTCAGTACTTC. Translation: CASSHGGLAKNIQYF.

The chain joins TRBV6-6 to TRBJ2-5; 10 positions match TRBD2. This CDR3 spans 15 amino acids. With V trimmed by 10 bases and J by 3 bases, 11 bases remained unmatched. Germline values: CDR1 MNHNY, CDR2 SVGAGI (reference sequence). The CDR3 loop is CATLRGLAGEETQYF. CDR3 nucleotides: TGTGCCACCCTTCGGGGGCTAGCGGGGGAAGAGACCCAGTACTTC.

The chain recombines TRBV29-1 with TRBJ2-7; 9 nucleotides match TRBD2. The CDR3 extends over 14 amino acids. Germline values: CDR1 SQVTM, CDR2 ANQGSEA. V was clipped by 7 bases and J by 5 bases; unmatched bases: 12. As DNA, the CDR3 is TGCAGCGCCGCGGGGGGGACTAGTAGGGACGAGCAGTACTTC. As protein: CSAAGGTSRDEQYF.

The DNA for the CDR3 is TGTGCCAGCAGTTCAGGGGGTTCACCCCTCCACTTT. Protein product: CASSSGGSPLHF. This chain uses TRBV27 with TRBJ1-6, with TRBD1 identical over 7 bases. The junction had 0 bases not matched to a gene; V was cut back by 4 bases and J by 9 bases. The CDR3 has 12 amino acids. CDR1 MNHEY and CDR2 SMNVEV come from the germline V gene (reference sequence).

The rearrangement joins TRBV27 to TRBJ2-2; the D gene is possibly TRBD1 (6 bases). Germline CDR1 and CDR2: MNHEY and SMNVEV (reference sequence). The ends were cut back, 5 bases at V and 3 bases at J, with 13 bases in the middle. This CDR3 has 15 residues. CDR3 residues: CASSAWGRHTGELFF. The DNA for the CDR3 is TGTGCCAGCAGTGCGTGGGGGCGGCACACCGGGGAGCTGTTTTTT.

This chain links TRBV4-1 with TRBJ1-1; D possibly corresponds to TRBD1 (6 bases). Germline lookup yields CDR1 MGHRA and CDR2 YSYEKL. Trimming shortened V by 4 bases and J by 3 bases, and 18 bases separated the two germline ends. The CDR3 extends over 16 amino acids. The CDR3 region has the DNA TGCGCCAGCAGCCCCGGCCACCTCAGGGGTGACACTGAAGCTTTCTTT. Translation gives CASSPGHLRGDTEAFF.

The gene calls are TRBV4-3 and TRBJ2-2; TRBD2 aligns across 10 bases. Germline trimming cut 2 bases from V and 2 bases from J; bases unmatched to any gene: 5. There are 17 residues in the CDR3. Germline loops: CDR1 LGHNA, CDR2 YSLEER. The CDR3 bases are TGCGCCAGCAGCCAATATAGCGGGGGGCCCAACACCGGGGAGCTGTTTTTT. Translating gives CASSQYSGGPNTGELFF.

In nucleotides, the CDR3 is TGCAGCGTTGAAGACTCACTGTCCTACGAGCAGTACTTC. Amino acids: CSVEDSLSYEQYF. This sequence joins TRBV29-1 and TRBJ2-7; D gene unclear. CDR3 length equals 13 residues. Per germline, CDR1 SQVTM and CDR2 ANQGSEA. V lost 0 bases to trimming and J lost 1 base, with 7 bases between them.

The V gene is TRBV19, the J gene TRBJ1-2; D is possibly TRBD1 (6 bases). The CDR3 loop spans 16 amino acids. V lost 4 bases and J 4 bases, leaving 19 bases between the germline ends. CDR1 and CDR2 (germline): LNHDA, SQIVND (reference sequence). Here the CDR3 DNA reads TGTGCCAGTAGTAGGGCAGGGGAAGGAATGCTCTATGGCTACACCTTC. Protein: CASSRAGEGMLYGYTF.

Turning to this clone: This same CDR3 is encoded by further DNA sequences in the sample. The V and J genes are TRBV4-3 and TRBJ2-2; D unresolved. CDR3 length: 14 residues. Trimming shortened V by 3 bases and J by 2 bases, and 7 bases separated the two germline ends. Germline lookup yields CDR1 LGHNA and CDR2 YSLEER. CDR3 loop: CASSHFSNTGELFF. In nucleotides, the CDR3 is TGCGCCAGCAGCCACTTTAGCAACACCGGGGAGCTGTTTTTT.

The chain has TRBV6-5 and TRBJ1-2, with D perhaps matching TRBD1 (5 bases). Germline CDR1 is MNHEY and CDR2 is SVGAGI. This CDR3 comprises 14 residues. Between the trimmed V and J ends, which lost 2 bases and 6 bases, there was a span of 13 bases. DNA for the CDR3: TGTGCCAGCAGTTACGCGGGGGGAAGTAATGGCTACACCTTC. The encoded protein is CASSYAGGSNGYTF.

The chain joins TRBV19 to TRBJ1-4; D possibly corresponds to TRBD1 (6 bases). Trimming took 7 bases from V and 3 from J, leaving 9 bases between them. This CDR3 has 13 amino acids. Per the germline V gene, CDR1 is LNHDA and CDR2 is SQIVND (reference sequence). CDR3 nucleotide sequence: TGTGCCAGTACAGGGGCTGCTAATGAAAAACTGTTTTTT. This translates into CASTGAANEKLFF.

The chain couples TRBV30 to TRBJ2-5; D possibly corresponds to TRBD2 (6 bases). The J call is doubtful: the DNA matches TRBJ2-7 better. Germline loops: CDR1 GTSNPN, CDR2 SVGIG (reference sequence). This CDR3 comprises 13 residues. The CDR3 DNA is TGTGCCTGGAGCCGGCGACGGGGGTACGAGCAGTACTTC. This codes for CAWSRRRGYEQYF.

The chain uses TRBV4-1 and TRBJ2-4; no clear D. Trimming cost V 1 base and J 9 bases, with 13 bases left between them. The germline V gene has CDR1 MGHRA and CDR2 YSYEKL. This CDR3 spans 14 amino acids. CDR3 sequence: CASSQGGGRSIQYF. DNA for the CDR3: TGCGCCAGCAGCCAAGGTGGTGGGCGTAGCATTCAGTACTTC.

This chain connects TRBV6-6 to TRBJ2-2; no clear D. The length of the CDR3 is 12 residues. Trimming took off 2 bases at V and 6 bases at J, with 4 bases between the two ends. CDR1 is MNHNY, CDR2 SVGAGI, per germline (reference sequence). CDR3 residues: CASSYGPGELFF. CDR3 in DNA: TGTGCCAGCAGTTACGGCCCCGGGGAGCTGTTTTTT.

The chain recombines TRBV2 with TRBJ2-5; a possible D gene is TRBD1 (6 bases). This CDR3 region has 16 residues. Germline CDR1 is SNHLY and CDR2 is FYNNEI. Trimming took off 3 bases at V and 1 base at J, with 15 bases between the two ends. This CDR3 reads CASSDMGRGPQETQYF. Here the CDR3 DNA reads TGTGCCAGCAGTGACATGGGCAGGGGCCCCCAAGAGACCCAGTACTTC.

The CDR3 DNA sequence: TGCGCCAGCAGTCGAGTTTTTCAGCCCCAGCATTTT. Translation: CASSRVFQPQHF. V usage is TRBV23-1 and J usage is TRBJ1-5; no clear D. TRBV23-1 is an ORF; its function is uncertain. V was cut by 4 bases and J by 6 bases, with 7 bases left in between. The CDR3 consists of 12 residues.

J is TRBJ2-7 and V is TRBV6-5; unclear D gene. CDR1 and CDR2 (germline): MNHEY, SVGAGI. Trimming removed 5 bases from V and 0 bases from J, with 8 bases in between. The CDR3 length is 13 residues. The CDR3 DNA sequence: TGTGCCAGCAGTCGTGGCACCTCCTACGAGCAGTACTTC. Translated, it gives CASSRGTSYEQYF.

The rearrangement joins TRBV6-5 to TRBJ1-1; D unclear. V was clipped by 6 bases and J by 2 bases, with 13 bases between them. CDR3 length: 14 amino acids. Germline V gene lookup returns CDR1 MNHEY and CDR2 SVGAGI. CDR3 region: CASSKPGFNTEAFF. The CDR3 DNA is TGTGCCAGCAGCAAACCGGGATTTAACACTGAAGCTTTCTTT.

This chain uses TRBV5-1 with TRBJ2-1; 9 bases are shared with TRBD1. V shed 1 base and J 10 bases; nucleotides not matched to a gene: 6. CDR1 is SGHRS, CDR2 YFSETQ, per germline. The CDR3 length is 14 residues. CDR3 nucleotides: TGCGCCAGCAGCTTGATCCAGGGGACAGGGGAGCAGTTCTTC. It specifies CASSLIQGTGEQFF.

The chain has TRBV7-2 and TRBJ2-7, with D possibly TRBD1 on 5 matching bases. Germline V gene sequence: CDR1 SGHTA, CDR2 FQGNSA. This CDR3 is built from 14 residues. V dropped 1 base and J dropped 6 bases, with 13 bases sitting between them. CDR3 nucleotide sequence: TGTGCCAGCAGCTTAGTGCAGGGCCCCGGCGAGCAGTACTTC. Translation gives CASSLVQGPGEQYF.

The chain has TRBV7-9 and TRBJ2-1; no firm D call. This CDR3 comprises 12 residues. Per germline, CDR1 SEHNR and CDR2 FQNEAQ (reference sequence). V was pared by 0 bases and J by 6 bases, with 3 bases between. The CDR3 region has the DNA TGTGCCAGCAGCTTAGCCTTCAATGAGCAGTTCTTC. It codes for CASSLAFNEQFF. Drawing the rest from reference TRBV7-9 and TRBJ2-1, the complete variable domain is DTGVSQNPRHKITKRGQNVTFRCDPISEHNRLYWYRQTLGQGPEFLTYFQNEAQLEKSRLLSDRFSAERPKGSFSTLEIQRTEQGDSAMYLCASSLAFNEQFFGPGTRLTVL.

The CDR3 here is CASSLAPSGLYQETQYF. CDR3 bases: TGTGCCAGCAGCTTAGCTCCTAGCGGATTGTACCAAGAGACCCAGTACTTC. The rearrangement links TRBV7-9 to TRBJ2-5; 7 nucleotides match TRBD2. V was clipped by 0 bases and J by 0 bases; unmatched bases: 7. Germline CDR1 reads SEHNR; CDR2 reads FQNEAQ (reference sequence). The length of the CDR3 is 17 residues. The full variable domain, its missing parts supplied by reference TRBV7-9 and TRBJ2-5, is DTGVSQNPRHKITKRGQNVTFRCDPISEHNRLYWYRQTLGQGPEFLTYFQNEAQLEKSRLLSDRFSAERPKGSFSTLEIQRTEQGDSAMYLCASSLAPSGLYQETQYFGPGTRLLVL.

The CDR3 bases are TGTGCCAGCAGCCCCGGGGGGTCCTTAGCCAAAAACATTCAGTACTTC. Translated: CASSPGGSLAKNIQYF. The gene calls are TRBV5-6 and TRBJ2-4, with 7 bases aligning to TRBD2. The germline V gene encodes CDR1 SGHDT and CDR2 YYEEEE. The CDR3 is 16 amino acids. Trimming at V came to 4 bases and at J to 0 bases, leaving 7 bases not matched to a gene. The full variable domain, completed using reference TRBV5-6 and TRBJ2-4, is DAGVTQSPTHLIKTRGQQVTLRCSPKSGHDTVSWYQQALGQGPQFIFQYYEEEERQRGNFPDRFSGHQFPNYSSELNVNALLLGDSALYLCASSPGGSLAKNIQYFGAGTRLSVL.